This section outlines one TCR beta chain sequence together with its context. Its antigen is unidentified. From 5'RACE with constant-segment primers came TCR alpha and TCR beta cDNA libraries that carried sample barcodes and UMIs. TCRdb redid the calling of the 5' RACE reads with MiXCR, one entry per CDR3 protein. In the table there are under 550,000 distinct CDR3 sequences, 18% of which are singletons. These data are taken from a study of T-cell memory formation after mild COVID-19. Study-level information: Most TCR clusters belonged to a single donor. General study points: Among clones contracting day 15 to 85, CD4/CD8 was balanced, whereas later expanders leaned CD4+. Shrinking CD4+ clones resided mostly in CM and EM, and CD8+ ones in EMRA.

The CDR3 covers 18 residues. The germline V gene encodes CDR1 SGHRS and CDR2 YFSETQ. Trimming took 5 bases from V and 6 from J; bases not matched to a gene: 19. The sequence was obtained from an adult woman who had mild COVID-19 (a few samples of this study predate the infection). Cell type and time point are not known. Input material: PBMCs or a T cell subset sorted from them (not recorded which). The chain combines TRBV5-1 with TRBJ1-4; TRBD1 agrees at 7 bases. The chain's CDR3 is CASRPDRVGSTGYEKLFF. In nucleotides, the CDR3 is TGCGCCAGCAGACCCGACAGGGTGGGATCCACGGGGTATGAAAAACTGTTTTTT.